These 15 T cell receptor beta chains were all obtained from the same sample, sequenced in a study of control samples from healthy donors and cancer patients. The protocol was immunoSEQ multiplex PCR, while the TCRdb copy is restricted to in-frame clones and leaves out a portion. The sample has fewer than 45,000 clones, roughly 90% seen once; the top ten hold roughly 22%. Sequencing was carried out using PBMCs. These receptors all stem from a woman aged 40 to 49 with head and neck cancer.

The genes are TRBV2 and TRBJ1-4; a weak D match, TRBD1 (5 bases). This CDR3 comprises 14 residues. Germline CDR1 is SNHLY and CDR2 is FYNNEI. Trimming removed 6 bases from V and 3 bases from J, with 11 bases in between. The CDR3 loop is CASRSGTSNEKLFF. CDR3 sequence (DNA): TGTGCCAGCAGATCCGGGACCTCTAATGAAAAACTGTTTTTT.

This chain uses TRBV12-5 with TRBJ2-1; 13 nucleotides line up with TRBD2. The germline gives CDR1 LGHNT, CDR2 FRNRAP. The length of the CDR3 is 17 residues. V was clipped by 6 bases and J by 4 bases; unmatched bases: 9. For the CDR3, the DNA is TGTGCTAGTGGATCCGGGACTAGCGGGATAAATTACAATGAGCAGTTCTTC. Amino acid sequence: CASGSGTSGINYNEQFF.

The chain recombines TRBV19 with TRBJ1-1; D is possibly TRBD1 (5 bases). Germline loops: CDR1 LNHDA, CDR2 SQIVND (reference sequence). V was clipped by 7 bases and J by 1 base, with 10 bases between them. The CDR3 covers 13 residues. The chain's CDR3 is CASKGPGNTEAFF. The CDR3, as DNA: TGTGCCAGTAAGGGGCCCGGGAACACTGAAGCTTTCTTT.

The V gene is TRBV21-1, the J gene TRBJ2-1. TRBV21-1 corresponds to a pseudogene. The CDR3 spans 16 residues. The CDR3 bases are TGTGCCAGCAGCAAACCCTTACTTAGATGGGACGAGGGGCAGTTCTTC. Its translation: CASSKPLLRWDEGQFF.

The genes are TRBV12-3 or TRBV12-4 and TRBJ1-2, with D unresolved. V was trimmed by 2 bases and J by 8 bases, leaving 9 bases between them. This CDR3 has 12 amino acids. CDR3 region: CASSLLGFGYTF. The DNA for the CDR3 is TGTGCCAGCAGTTTATTAGGTTTCGGCTACACCTTC.

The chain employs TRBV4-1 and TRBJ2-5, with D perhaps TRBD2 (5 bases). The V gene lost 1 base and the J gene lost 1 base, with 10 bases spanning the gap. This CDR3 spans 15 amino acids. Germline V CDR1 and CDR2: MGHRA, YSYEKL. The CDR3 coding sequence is TGCGCCAGCAGCCAAGGGAATCGGGGCCAAGAGACCCAGTACTTC. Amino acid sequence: CASSQGNRGQETQYF.

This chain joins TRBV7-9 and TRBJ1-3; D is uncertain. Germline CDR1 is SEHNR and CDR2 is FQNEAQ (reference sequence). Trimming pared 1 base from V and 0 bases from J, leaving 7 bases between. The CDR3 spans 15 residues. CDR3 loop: CASSLGILSGNTIYF. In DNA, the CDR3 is TGTGCCAGCAGCTTAGGGATCCTCTCTGGAAACACCATATATTTT.

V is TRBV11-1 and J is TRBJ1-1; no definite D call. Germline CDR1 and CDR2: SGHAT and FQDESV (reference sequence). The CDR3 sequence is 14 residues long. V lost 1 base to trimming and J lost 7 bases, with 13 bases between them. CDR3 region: CASSLGPPESEAFF. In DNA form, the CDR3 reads TGTGCCAGCAGCTTAGGGCCCCCAGAAAGTGAAGCTTTCTTT.

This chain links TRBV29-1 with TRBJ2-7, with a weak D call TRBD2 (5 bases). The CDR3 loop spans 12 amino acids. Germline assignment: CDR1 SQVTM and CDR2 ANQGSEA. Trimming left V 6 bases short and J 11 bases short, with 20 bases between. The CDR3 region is CSVVGLRTEEYF. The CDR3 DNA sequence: TGCAGCGTGGTCGGACTGAGAACTGAGGAGTACTTC.

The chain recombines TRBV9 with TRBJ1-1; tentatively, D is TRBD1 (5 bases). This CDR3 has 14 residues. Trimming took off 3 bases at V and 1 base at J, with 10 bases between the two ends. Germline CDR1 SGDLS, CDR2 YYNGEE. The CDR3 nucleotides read TGTGCCAGCAGCGACGGACACCCGAACACTGAAGCTTTCTTT. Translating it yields CASSDGHPNTEAFF.

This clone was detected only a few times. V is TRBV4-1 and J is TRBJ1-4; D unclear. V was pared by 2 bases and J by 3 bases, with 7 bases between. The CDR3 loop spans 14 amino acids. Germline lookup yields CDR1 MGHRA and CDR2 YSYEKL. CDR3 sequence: CASSQSRANEKLFF. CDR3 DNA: TGCGCCAGCAGCCAATCTAGAGCTAATGAAAAACTGTTTTTT.

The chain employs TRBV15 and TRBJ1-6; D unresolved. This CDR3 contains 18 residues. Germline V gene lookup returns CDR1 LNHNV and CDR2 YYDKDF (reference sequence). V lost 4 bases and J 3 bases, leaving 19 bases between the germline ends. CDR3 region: CATSTPRKRANYNSPLHF. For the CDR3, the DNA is TGTGCCACCAGCACCCCCCGGAAAAGGGCTAACTATAATTCACCCCTCCACTTT.

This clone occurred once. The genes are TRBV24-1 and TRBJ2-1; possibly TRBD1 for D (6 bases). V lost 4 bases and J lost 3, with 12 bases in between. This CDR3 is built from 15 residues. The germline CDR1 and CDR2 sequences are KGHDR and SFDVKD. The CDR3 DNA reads TGTGCCACCAGTGAGACCACGGACAGCTACAATGAGCAGTTCTTC. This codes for CATSETTDSYNEQFF.

The DNA for the CDR3 is TGCAGCGTTGAAGGGGCAGGAAGGTACGAGCAGTACTTC. As protein: CSVEGAGRYEQYF. The chain is built from TRBV29-1 and TRBJ2-7, with D unresolved. CDR1 SQVTM and CDR2 ANQGSEA come from the germline V gene. Trimming took off 1 base at V and 4 bases at J, with 11 bases between the two ends. The CDR3 runs 13 residues.

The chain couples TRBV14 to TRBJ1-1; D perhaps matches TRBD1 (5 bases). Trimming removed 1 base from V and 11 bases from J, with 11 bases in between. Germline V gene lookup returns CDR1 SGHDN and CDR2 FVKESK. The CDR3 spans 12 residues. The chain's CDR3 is CASSQGGRDAFF. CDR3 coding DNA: TGTGCCAGCAGCCAAGGGGGAAGGGACGCTTTCTTT.